These T cell receptor beta chains were read from a single sample in a study of patients and donors after allogeneic stem cell transplantation. TCRdb ran MiXCR on the RT-PCR reads and lists one entry per CDR3 protein. The sample records some 960,000 distinct CDR3 sequences, more than 15% being singletons. Sequencing was performed on blood, either unsorted or a sorted T cell fraction (not recorded which). The receptor source for this set is a human donor who was either an allogeneic HSCT recipient or a stem cell or donor lymphocyte infusion donor (not recorded which). It is not recorded whose cells these are; they may come from a transplant donor. Both conserved end residues are part of each CDR3. D genes are given only for firm matches. The size field is filled for only some rows; it gives once, few, many or a size class.

length: 12
J: TRBJ2-1
V: TRBV3-1
D: -
size: -
CDR3: CASSQEDNEQFF
DNA: TGTGCCAGCAGCCAAGAGGACAATGAGCAGTTCTTC

length: 15
J: TRBJ2-6
V: TRBV3-1
D: -
size: -
CDR3: CASSHPGSGANVLTF
DNA: TGTGCCAGCAGCCACCCGGGCTCTGGGGCCAACGTCCTGACTTTC

length: 15
J: TRBJ2-7
V: TRBV7-9
D: -
size: few
CDR3: CASSLDRISSYEQYF
DNA: TGTGCCAGCAGCTTGGACCGCATAAGCTCCTACGAGCAGTACTTC

length: 14
J: TRBJ2-7
V: TRBV30
D: -
size: -
CDR3: CAWSAESPSYEQYF
DNA: TGTGCCTGGAGTGCGGAAAGTCCTTCCTACGAGCAGTACTTC

length: 13
J: TRBJ2-5
V: TRBV7-2
D: TRBD1
size: -
CDR3: CASSPRTGETQYF
DNA: TGTGCCAGCAGCCCCCGGACAGGGGAGACCCAGTACTTC

length: 15
J: TRBJ1-5
V: TRBV12-3/TRBV12-4
D: -
size: many
CDR3: CASSRQDRWGQPQHF
DNA: TGTGCCAGCAGTAGACAAGACAGGTGGGGTCAGCCCCAGCATTTT

length: 11
J: TRBJ2-1
V: TRBV20-1
D: -
size: few
CDR3: CSALQGHEQFF
DNA: TGCAGTGCTTTACAGGGCCATGAGCAGTTCTTC

length: 16
J: TRBJ1-6
V: TRBV7-9
D: -
size: -
CDR3: CASSLGSQVRDSPLHF
DNA: TGTGCCAGCAGCTTAGGGTCACAAGTTAGAGATTCACCCCTCCACTTT

length: 16
J: TRBJ1-1
V: TRBV5-5
D: -
size: few
CDR3: CASSLIPGPRGTEAFF
DNA: TGTGCCAGCAGCTTAATCCCGGGACCCCGAGGTACTGAAGCTTTCTTT

length: 14
J: TRBJ1-1
V: TRBV20-1
D: -
size: few
CDR3: CSANTYRMNTEAFF
DNA: TGCAGTGCTAACACCTACAGGATGAACACTGAAGCTTTCTTT

length: 13
J: TRBJ1-2
V: TRBV7-9
D: -
size: few
CDR3: CAGRDGTNYGYTF
DNA: TGTGCCGGGAGGGACGGTACTAACTATGGCTACACCTTC

length: 18
J: TRBJ1-4
V: TRBV20-1
D: TRBD1
size: few
CDR3: CSARDRGDRGATNEKLFF
DNA: TGCAGTGCTAGAGATAGAGGCGACAGGGGTGCCACTAATGAAAAACTGTTTTTT

length: 14
J: TRBJ2-7
V: TRBV9
D: TRBD2
size: few
CDR3: CASNNGGGVGEQYF
DNA: TGTGCCAGCAACAACGGGGGGGGAGTTGGGGAGCAGTACTTC

length: 14
J: TRBJ1-4
V: TRBV9
D: TRBD1
size: few
CDR3: CASSAGGDRGKLFF
DNA: TGTGCCAGCAGCGCCGGGGGGGACAGGGGGAAACTGTTTTTT

length: 14
J: TRBJ2-5
V: TRBV7-9
D: -
size: -
CDR3: CASAPRPVDETQYF
DNA: TGTGCCAGCGCACCCAGGCCCGTAGATGAGACCCAGTACTTC

length: 18
J: TRBJ2-7
V: TRBV4-1
D: -
size: -
CDR3: CASSLKIGSFVWSYEQYF
DNA: TGCGCCAGCAGCCTCAAGATAGGAAGTTTCGTTTGGTCCTACGAGCAGTACTTC

length: 14
J: TRBJ1-1
V: TRBV20-1
D: -
size: -
CDR3: CSAEGGEGDTEAFF
DNA: TGCAGTGCTGAGGGGGGGGAGGGGGACACTGAAGCTTTCTTT

length: 17
J: TRBJ2-7
V: TRBV7-2
D: TRBD2
size: many
CDR3: CASSFLLAGGRSYEQYF
DNA: TGTGCCAGCAGCTTCCTACTAGCGGGGGGACGCTCCTACGAGCAGTACTTC

length: 15
J: TRBJ2-2
V: TRBV6-1
D: -
size: few
CDR3: CASRLDRRNTGELFF
DNA: TGTGCCAGCAGATTAGACAGGAGAAACACCGGGGAGCTGTTTTTT

length: 14
J: TRBJ1-4
V: TRBV5-1
D: -
size: many
CDR3: CASSLDDRPEKLFF
DNA: TGCGCCAGCAGCTTGGACGACAGGCCCGAAAAACTGTTTTTT

length: 16
J: TRBJ1-5
V: TRBV2
D: TRBD1
size: -
CDR3: CASSTIYRGRGQPQHF
DNA: TGTGCCAGCAGTACTATTTACAGGGGGCGCGGTCAGCCCCAGCATTTT

length: 15
J: TRBJ1-2
V: TRBV27
D: -
size: few
CDR3: CASSLAEGPRYGYTF
DNA: TGTGCCAGCAGTTTAGCGGAGGGACCCCGCTATGGCTACACCTTC

length: 14
J: TRBJ2-7
V: TRBV28
D: -
size: -
CDR3: CASSRRDRFYEQYF
DNA: TGTGCCAGCAGTCGCCGGGACCGCTTCTACGAGCAGTACTTC

length: 15
J: TRBJ2-3
V: TRBV12-3/TRBV12-4
D: TRBD2
size: many
CDR3: CASSLSGRGTDTQYF
DNA: TGTGCCAGCAGCCTGAGCGGGAGGGGCACAGATACGCAGTATTTT

length: 12
J: TRBJ2-1
V: TRBV10-3
D: -
size: -
CDR3: CAISPGRDEQFF
DNA: TGTGCCATCAGCCCCGGCCGGGACGAGCAGTTCTTC

length: 12
J: TRBJ1-6
V: TRBV20-1
D: -
size: -
CDR3: CSASRDLSALHF
DNA: TGCAGTGCTAGTAGGGATCTTTCAGCCCTCCACTTT

length: 17
J: TRBJ2-3
V: TRBV20-1
D: -
size: -
CDR3: CSASDTLATRPTDTQYF
DNA: TGCAGTGCTAGCGACACGCTAGCGACGAGACCCACAGATACGCAGTATTTT

length: 18
J: TRBJ1-6
V: TRBV12-3/TRBV12-4
D: TRBD1
size: -
CDR3: CASSARDRTPSYNSPLHF
DNA: TGTGCCAGCAGTGCCCGGGACAGGACACCCTCCTATAATTCACCCCTCCACTTT

length: 15
J: TRBJ2-1
V: TRBV3-1
D: TRBD2
size: few
CDR3: CASSSGLAGEHEQFF
DNA: TGTGCCAGCAGCTCGGGACTAGCGGGAGAACATGAGCAGTTCTTC

length: 13
J: TRBJ2-3
V: TRBV27
D: -
size: -
CDR3: CASSPPPWDTQYF
DNA: TGTGCCAGCAGTCCACCACCTTGGGATACGCAGTATTTT

length: 11
J: TRBJ2-1
V: TRBV20-1
D: -
size: -
CDR3: CSAELGTEQFF
DNA: TGCAGTGCGGAGCTAGGTACTGAGCAGTTCTTC

length: 15
J: TRBJ1-1
V: TRBV7-9
D: -
size: few
CDR3: CASSLEAGRTTEAFF
DNA: TGTGCCAGCAGCTTAGAGGCAGGGAGAACAACTGAAGCTTTCTTT

length: 15
J: TRBJ2-3
V: TRBV5-6
D: -
size: few
CDR3: CASSKDTGPTDTQYF
DNA: TGTGCCAGCAGCAAAGATACGGGCCCCACAGATACGCAGTATTTT

length: 15
J: TRBJ1-6
V: TRBV12-3/TRBV12-4
D: TRBD1
size: -
CDR3: CASSSPDRGGSPLHF
DNA: TGTGCCAGCAGTTCCCCGGACAGGGGAGGTTCACCCCTCCACTTT

length: 15
J: TRBJ1-5
V: TRBV12-3/TRBV12-4
D: -
size: few
CDR3: CASSGDLVSDQPQHF
DNA: TGTGCCAGCAGTGGTGACCTCGTGTCGGATCAGCCCCAGCATTTT

length: 15
J: TRBJ2-1
V: TRBV29-1
D: TRBD2
size: -
CDR3: CSVRGQRGARGEQFF
DNA: TGCAGCGTCAGGGGCCAGCGGGGGGCCCGAGGGGAGCAGTTCTTC

length: 15
J: TRBJ1-2
V: TRBV12-3/TRBV12-4
D: -
size: few
CDR3: CASTMESASRYGYTF
DNA: TGTGCCAGCACCATGGAGTCGGCATCTCGATATGGCTACACCTTC

length: 14
J: TRBJ2-3
V: TRBV12-3/TRBV12-4
D: -
size: many
CDR3: CASSYRTSTDTQYF
DNA: TGTGCCAGCAGTTATCGGACAAGCACAGATACGCAGTATTTT

length: 12
J: TRBJ2-3
V: TRBV5-1
D: -
size: -
CDR3: CASWQGADTQYF
DNA: TGCGCCAGCTGGCAGGGAGCAGATACGCAGTATTTT

length: 13
J: TRBJ1-2
V: TRBV7-6
D: -
size: -
CDR3: CASSLVQGGGYTF
DNA: TGTGCCAGCAGCTTAGTACAGGGTGGCGGCTACACCTTC

length: 15
J: TRBJ2-7
V: TRBV5-4
D: -
size: -
CDR3: CASSSKGDKYYEQYF
DNA: TGTGCCAGCAGCTCAAAGGGGGACAAATACTACGAGCAGTACTTC

length: 17
J: TRBJ2-3
V: TRBV28
D: -
size: many
CDR3: CASSFPIGLADTDTQYF
DNA: TGTGCCAGCAGTTTCCCCATTGGACTTGCGGATACAGATACGCAGTATTTT

length: 14
J: TRBJ1-2
V: TRBV20-1
D: -
size: few
CDR3: CSARDGQTSYGYTF
DNA: TGCAGTGCTAGAGATGGACAAACCTCCTATGGCTACACCTTC

length: 16
J: TRBJ2-1
V: TRBV5-1
D: -
size: -
CDR3: CASSLNPGNVYNEQFF
DNA: TGCGCCAGCAGCTTGAATCCGGGGAATGTCTACAATGAGCAGTTCTTC

length: 13
J: TRBJ2-5
V: TRBV20-1
D: TRBD1
size: -
CDR3: CSAEGQWAETQYF
DNA: TGCAGTGCTGAGGGACAGTGGGCAGAGACCCAGTACTTC

length: 13
J: TRBJ2-7
V: TRBV27
D: -
size: few
CDR3: CASSWTAPAEQYF
DNA: TGTGCCAGCAGTTGGACTGCTCCTGCCGAGCAGTACTTC

length: 17
J: TRBJ1-6
V: TRBV4-1
D: -
size: -
CDR3: CASSQEQGQSYNSPLHF
DNA: TGCGCCAGCAGCCAAGAACAGGGACAATCCTATAATTCACCCCTCCACTTT

length: 15
J: TRBJ2-5
V: TRBV12-3/TRBV12-4
D: -
size: few
CDR3: CASSRDWARQETQYF
DNA: TGTGCCAGCAGTCGGGATTGGGCTCGGCAAGAGACCCAGTACTTC

length: 11
J: TRBJ2-2
V: TRBV10-2
D: -
size: few
CDR3: CASSHGGELFF
DNA: TGCGCCAGCAGTCACGGCGGGGAGCTGTTTTTT

length: 15
J: TRBJ2-7
V: TRBV4-1
D: TRBD1
size: -
CDR3: CASSHVIGTGDEQYF
DNA: TGCGCCAGCAGCCACGTTATTGGGACAGGGGACGAGCAGTACTTC

length: 14
J: TRBJ2-1
V: TRBV20-1
D: -
size: -
CDR3: CSAAQGGPYNEQFF
DNA: TGCAGTGCCGCACAGGGAGGCCCCTACAATGAGCAGTTCTTC

length: 15
J: TRBJ1-5
V: TRBV9
D: -
size: many
CDR3: CASSVEGSSNQPQHF
DNA: TGTGCCAGCAGCGTAGAGGGTTCGAGCAATCAGCCCCAGCATTTT

length: 14
J: TRBJ2-7
V: TRBV10-3
D: TRBD2
size: -
CDR3: CAIKRLAGNYEQYF
DNA: TGTGCCATCAAACGACTAGCGGGAAACTACGAGCAGTACTTC

length: 15
J: TRBJ2-1
V: TRBV20-1
D: TRBD2
size: -
CDR3: CSASILAGGNNEQFF
DNA: TGCAGTGCTAGTATACTAGCGGGAGGCAACAATGAGCAGTTCTTC

length: 16
J: TRBJ2-1
V: TRBV5-5
D: TRBD2
size: -
CDR3: CASSGTGTSETEEQFF
DNA: TGTGCCAGCAGCGGGACCGGGACTAGCGAGACAGAGGAGCAGTTCTTC

length: 17
J: TRBJ2-2
V: TRBV30
D: -
size: -
CDR3: CAWSGLSDSTITGELFF
DNA: TGTGCCTGGAGTGGCCTATCGGACAGTACAATCACCGGGGAGCTGTTTTTT

length: 13
J: TRBJ1-2
V: TRBV6-1
D: -
size: -
CDR3: CASSGNWLNGYTF
DNA: TGTGCCAGCAGTGGGAATTGGCTGAATGGCTACACCTTC

length: 13
J: TRBJ1-2
V: TRBV20-1
D: -
size: -
CDR3: CSAGEDDYYGYTF
DNA: TGCAGTGCTGGAGAAGACGATTACTATGGCTACACCTTC

length: 14
J: TRBJ2-7
V: TRBV4-2
D: -
size: many
CDR3: CASSQGGSTYEQYF
DNA: TGTGCCAGCAGCCAGGGTGGGTCTACCTACGAGCAGTACTTC

length: 12
J: TRBJ2-5
V: TRBV6-2/TRBV6-3
D: -
size: few
CDR3: CASSRDEEGQYF
DNA: TGTGCCAGCAGCCGGGACGAGGAGGGCCAGTACTTC